This TCR beta chain was captured by sequencing in a study of T cells after yellow fever vaccination. The wider study: When fractions had low cell numbers, they were prepared with SMART-Seq v4 Ultra Low Input.

Regarding this clonotype: Its antigen is not identified.

Study findings and constraints: Most clones from primary vaccination were detected again post-booster (about 95% CD4, 70% to 90% CD8). Researchers report a weaker secondary response that nonetheless peaked faster, day 5 versus 15.

CDR1 and CDR2 (germline): DFQATT, SNEGSKA (reference sequence). The trim removed 0 bases at V and 2 bases at J, leaving 14 bases unmatched. The CDR3 runs to 18 residues. TCR cDNA, made by 5'RACE template switching, carried an added universal primer site and UMIs. From the 5' RACE reads, TCRdb called clonotypes with MiXCR, one entry per CDR3 protein. The sample lists just under 600,000 distinct CDR3 sequences; approximately 13% were seen once. The input for sequencing was PBMCs, taken on the day of the yellow fever booster vaccination. The V and J genes are TRBV20-1 and TRBJ2-3; TRBD1 matches at 7 bases. This sequence was found in a young man who received the YFV17D yellow fever vaccine. The CDR3 DNA sequence: TGCAGTGCTAGAGATATCGGACAGGAGGACTGGACCACAGATACGCAGTATTTT. Translating it yields CSARDIGQEDWTTDTQYF.